These 17 T cell receptor beta chains were sequenced from one sample in a study of blood T cell repertoires in COVID-19. The method was immunoSEQ multiplex PCR; TCRdb's version includes in-frame clones alone and lacks a portion of them. The sample carries 130,000 or so clones, approximately 87% recorded once. The sequencing sample was made of peripheral blood. The receptors here all came from a man in his forties or fifties with acute or convalescent COVID-19.

This chain links TRBV11-2 with TRBJ1-4; D is uncertain. Germline CDR1 reads SGHAT; CDR2 reads FQNNGV. This CDR3 region has 16 residues. Trimming removed 5 bases at V and 0 bases at J, with 13 bases between. CDR3: CASSPNGLATNEKLFF. The CDR3 DNA follows: TGTGCCAGCAGCCCTAACGGGTTAGCAACTAATGAAAAACTGTTTTTT.

This chain links TRBV19 with TRBJ2-7; D might be TRBD2 (6 bases). From germline, CDR1 is LNHDA and CDR2 SQIVND (reference sequence). The V and J ends lost 6 bases and 4 bases respectively, with 16 bases between them. This CDR3 is 14 amino acids long. CDR3: CASSGGTGSYEQYF. CDR3 sequence (DNA): TGTGCCAGTAGCGGCGGGACGGGGTCATACGAGCAGTACTTC.

This clone was detected a few times. The gene calls are TRBV5-6 and TRBJ2-7; 9 nucleotides agree with TRBD2. CDR3 length equals 16 residues. Trimming took 0 bases from V and 2 from J; bases not matched to a gene: 6. Germline assignment: CDR1 SGHDT and CDR2 YYEEEE. The CDR3 sequence: CASSLETSGLPYEQYF. For the CDR3, the DNA is TGTGCCAGCAGCTTGGAGACTAGCGGCTTGCCCTACGAGCAGTACTTC. The full variable domain, with the rest looked up from reference TRBV5-6 and TRBJ2-7, is DAGVTQSPTHLIKTRGQQVTLRCSPKSGHDTVSWYQQALGQGPQFIFQYYEEEERQRGNFPDRFSGHQFPNYSSELNVNALLLGDSALYLCASSLETSGLPYEQYFGPGTRLTVT.

The J gene is TRBJ1-6, the V gene TRBV2, with D perhaps matching TRBD1 (5 bases). The germline V and J ends were trimmed by 8 bases and 10 bases, with 15 bases remaining between them. CDR3 length: 13 amino acids. Germline V lookup: CDR1 SNHLY, CDR2 FYNNEI. CDR3 sequence (DNA): TGTGCCAGCCGACCCGGGACTCGGTCACCCCTCCACTTT. This translates into CASRPGTRSPLHF.

This rearrangement joins TRBV5-6 to TRBJ1-1; D uncertain. Germline V gene data show CDR1 as SGHDT and CDR2 as YYEEEE. Trimming removed 2 bases from V and 1 base from J, with 9 bases in between. The CDR3 is 14 residues long. The DNA of the CDR3 is TGTGCCAGCAGCTTCCTACACAGGAACACTGAAGCTTTCTTT. Residues: CASSFLHRNTEAFF.

The chain couples TRBV10-3 to TRBJ2-1; D is unclear. Trimming stripped 3 bases from V and 8 bases from J, with 20 bases between. This CDR3 is built from 16 residues. The germline gives CDR1 ENHRY, CDR2 SYGVKD. CDR3 in DNA: TGTGCCATCAGTGACTCCCAGGAAGGCAGGCAGCATGAGCAGTTCTTC. Encoded protein: CAISDSQEGRQHEQFF.

This chain uses TRBV30 with TRBJ1-4; TRBD1 matches 10 bases. V lost 8 bases and J lost 7; bases outside the gene matches: 4. There are 12 residues in the CDR3. CDR1 and CDR2 (germline): GTSNPN, SVGIG (reference sequence). As DNA, the CDR3 is TGTGCCAGACAGGGGGCCCTTGAAAAACTGTTTTTT. Protein: CARQGALEKLFF.

This chain uses TRBV27 with TRBJ2-3; D gene ambiguous. Looked up from germline, CDR1 is MNHEY and CDR2 is SMNVEV (reference sequence). V lost 5 bases to trimming and J lost 1 base, with 16 bases between them. The CDR3 has 16 amino acids. The CDR3 reads CASSPFDSPGTDTQYF. The CDR3 DNA follows: TGTGCCAGCAGTCCATTCGACTCCCCGGGCACAGATACGCAGTATTTT.

Comment on this clone: The sample holds other DNA sequences that translate to the same CDR3. V gene TRBV29-1 combines with J gene TRBJ1-5; tentative D call: TRBD1 (5 bases). Germline assignment: CDR1 SQVTM and CDR2 ANQGSEA. The CDR3 consists of 12 residues. With 4 bases removed from V and 1 base from J, the gap between germline ends came to 5 bases. This CDR3 is CSVGGSNQPQHF. CDR3 nucleotide sequence: TGCAGCGTTGGGGGCAGCAATCAGCCCCAGCATTTT.

CDR3 loop: CASSDDSRDTEAFF. The DNA for the CDR3 is TGTGCCAGCAGCGACGACAGTAGAGACACTGAAGCTTTCTTT. This rearrangement joins TRBV5-6 to TRBJ1-1, with TRBD1 as a possible D gene (5 bases). Trimming left V 4 bases short and J 3 bases short, with 13 bases between. CDR3 length: 14 amino acids. Looked up from germline, CDR1 is SGHDT and CDR2 is YYEEEE.

V and J are TRBV25-1 and TRBJ1-6, with D possibly TRBD1 on 5 matching bases. The CDR3 is 12 amino acids. CDR1 and CDR2 (germline): MGHDK, SYGVNS. V was pared by 7 bases and J by 8 bases, with 9 bases between. The CDR3 DNA follows: TGTGCCAGCAAGTTAGGGGATTCACCCCTCCACTTT. This codes for CASKLGDSPLHF. The full variable domain, rest sourced from reference TRBV25-1 and TRBJ1-6, is EADIYQTPRYLVIGTGKKITLECSQTMGHDKMYWYQQDPGMELHLIHYSYGVNSTEKGDLSSESTVSRIRTEHFPLTLESARPSHTSQYLCASKLGDSPLHFGNGTRLTVT.

This chain uses TRBV25-1 with TRBJ2-7; TRBD1 agrees at 9 bases. The junction had 7 bases not matched to a gene; V was cut back by 4 bases and J by 0 bases. Germline CDR1 MGHDK, CDR2 SYGVNS. This CDR3 is 16 amino acids long. CDR3 protein: CASSGFDRGSSYEQYF. The CDR3 DNA follows: TGTGCCAGCAGTGGCTTTGACAGGGGGAGCTCCTACGAGCAGTACTTC.

The chain couples TRBV6-5 to TRBJ1-2; 9 positions agree with TRBD1. Per germline, CDR1 MNHEY and CDR2 SVGAGI. The CDR3 contains 15 residues. V shed 4 bases, J shed 3 bases, and the junction held 6 bases outside the gene matches. This CDR3 reads CASSSGTGFDYGYTF. DNA for the CDR3: TGTGCCAGCAGTTCCGGGACAGGGTTCGACTATGGCTACACCTTC.

The chain's CDR3 is CASSRLEGLQFF. Here the CDR3 DNA reads TGCGCCAGCAGCCGCCTTGAGGGTCTACAGTTCTTC. The J gene is TRBJ2-1, the V gene TRBV4-1, with D maybe TRBD2 (5 bases). The CDR3 covers 12 residues. V lost 4 bases to trimming and J lost 13 bases, with 14 bases between them. Germline V gene lookup returns CDR1 MGHRA and CDR2 YSYEKL.

The genes are TRBV11-2 and TRBJ2-7; weak D call: TRBD2 (5 bases). Per the germline V gene, CDR1 is SGHAT and CDR2 is FQNNGV. There are 15 residues in the CDR3. Trimming took off 1 base at V and 1 base at J, with 11 bases between the two ends. CDR3 bases: TGTGCCAGCAGCTTAGGAGGGAGACCTTCCTACGAGCAGTACTTC. It specifies CASSLGGRPSYEQYF.

A single count supports this clone. The chain uses TRBV27 and TRBJ1-5; D possibly corresponds to TRBD1 (5 bases). The V end was cut by 3 bases, the J end by 2 bases, with 17 bases between. The germline gives CDR1 MNHEY, CDR2 SMNVEV (reference sequence). The CDR3 runs 17 residues. CDR3 in DNA: TGTGCCAGCAGTTTGGCCGTCGATGGAGGGGGCAATCAGCCCCAGCATTTT. Translated: CASSLAVDGGGNQPQHF.

The chain employs TRBV6-5 and TRBJ2-7, with 12 bases fitting TRBD2. CDR1 is MNHEY, CDR2 SVGAGI, per germline. The CDR3 has 15 amino acids. The V gene end was trimmed by 6 bases and the J gene end by 3 bases; junction bases not matched to a gene: 6. The CDR3 protein is CASSPRGLAGYEQYF. The CDR3 coding sequence is TGTGCCAGCAGCCCAAGGGGACTAGCGGGCTACGAGCAGTACTTC.